Here is one TCR beta chain with its context. No cognate antigen has been identified for it. The input lacks base qualities; no much larger clone sits a single base away. This sample is drawn from a study of cytomegalovirus exposure and HLA in healthy donors (dated by TCRdb to 2016 to 2017). Notes on the research overall: According to a later analysis, the roughly 120 validation repertoires were produced on the same platform as the 700 or so repertoires of the first cohort. The study was designed to test whether signatures of past pathogen exposure could be identified by cataloging public T cell receptors. Along with the approximately 700-subject first cohort, a separate validation cohort of around 110 different subjects was used. High-throughput TCR immunosequencing, statistical association of individual TCRs with disease status, and machine learning were combined to predict cytomegalovirus infection status. Study-wide conclusions, independent of this receptor: All 120 or so repertoires were used to score co-occurrence in the validation cohort in a later analysis, because that analysis had no HLA typing for the cohort. The authors suggested that the approach could potentially be extended to other disease states and immunological phenotypes. Most TCR sequences were observed very rarely across donors, whereas some public TCRs were present in many individuals. Cytomegalovirus status was reported to be diagnosed by the classifier with high specificity and sensitivity in both the original and validation cohorts. In a later analysis, TCRs clustered in the first cohort were found to also tend to co-occur in the roughly 130 validation repertoires, with 94% of cluster scores above 0. The study gave a list of over 150 TCR beta chains associated with cytomegalovirus. In vitro tests confirmed that a few of the cytomegalovirus-associated TCR beta chains recognize cytomegalovirus antigens.

The donors were included in the validation cohort of 100 to 150 subjects, a group kept apart from the roughly 670-subject first cohort. Libraries were prepared through the immunoSEQ multiplex PCR assay. The published analysis was carried out like this. A statistical classification framework was built to diagnose cytomegalovirus status from the catalog of TCR beta chain sequences. Drawn from immuneACCESS, this table holds only the in-frame rearrangements with V and J called that TCRdb kept. Clones are partly lost; checked studies trace under half to an unresolved V gene and leave the rest unexplained. That table furnishes V, J and clone size, whereas the DNA furnished D and trimming. The sample data list roughly 130,000 clones, and approximately 87% of these were observed just once. Under 3% of the sample rests with the top ten. As encoded in the germline V gene, CDR1 is MDHEN while CDR2 is SYDVKM. The cysteine opens and the phenylalanine closes a CDR3 of 17 amino acids. Only the CDR3 part of the read is kept: 51 bases, read in frame from the first base. The germline V end is reduced by 8 bases and the J end by 8 bases; junction bases left unmatched: 21.

Recombination connected TRBV28 to TRBJ2-1; 7 junctional bases match TRBD2. The source of this sequence is a man younger than 35 in good health and CMV-seronegative. Sequencing used PBMCs. CDR3 region: CASALAGLENPIHEQFF. Read as DNA, the sequence is TGTGCCAGCGCTCTGGCAGGACTAGAGAATCCGATACATGAGCAGTTCTTC.